This TCR beta chain was identified in a study of cytomegalovirus exposure and HLA in healthy donors. Overall study: An earlier analysis identified 110 million or so unique TCR beta sequences in about 179 million T cells. Overall study findings and caveats: The authors confirmed in vitro that three CMV-associated chains were specific for CMV antigens. An analysis that was carried out later associated approximately 17,000 TCR beta sequences with HLA alleles at 0.05 false discovery rate.

On this clone: No antigen is known for it.

The CDR3 consists of 14 residues. Trimming left V 6 bases short and J 0 bases short, with 10 bases between. The germline gives CDR1 SNHLY, CDR2 FYNNEI. Researchers ran the PCR with 60 Vbeta and 13 Jbeta primers. Sequencing used immunoSEQ multiplex PCR; TCRdb keeps in-frame clones, though not all of them. The sample carries 85,000 to 130,000 clones, 60% to 75% recorded once. The sample comprised PBMCs. This clonotype originated in a male donor in good health and CMV-seropositive. The V gene is TRBV2, the J gene TRBJ2-3; unclear D gene. The CDR3 sequence: CASSRWASTDTQYF. The CDR3 DNA sequence: TGTGCCAGCAGCCGGTGGGCTAGCACAGATACGCAGTATTTT. Full variable domain (remainder filled in from reference TRBV2 and TRBJ2-3): EPEVTQTPSHQVTQMGQEVILRCVPISNHLYFYWYRQILGQKVEFLVSFYNNEISEKSEIFDDQFSVERPDGSNFTLKIRSTKLEDSAMYFCASSRWASTDTQYFGPGTRLTVL.